This entry lists 25 T cell receptor beta chains sequenced from one sample in a study of blood T cell repertoires in COVID-19. The protocol was immunoSEQ multiplex PCR, while the TCRdb copy is restricted to in-frame clones and leaves out a portion. This sample has around 81,000 clones, with 85% to 90% found just once. The sample taken for sequencing was peripheral blood. These receptors all come from a woman over 75 with acute or convalescent COVID-19.

V is TRBV9 and J is TRBJ2-1, with D unresolved. The germline V gene encodes CDR1 SGDLS and CDR2 YYNGEE. The V end lost 3 bases, the J end lost 2 bases, and 6 bases lay between the germline ends. CDR3 length: 13 amino acids. Here the CDR3 DNA reads TGTGCCAGCAGCGGGAGCACCTACAATGAGCAGTTCTTC. Amino acids: CASSGSTYNEQFF.

CDR3 coding DNA: TGTGCCAGCAGCCAGGGACTAGCGGGCGACCAAGAGACCCAGTACTTC. Protein: CASSQGLAGDQETQYF. The V gene is TRBV11-3, the J gene TRBJ2-5; 12 nucleotides align to TRBD2. Germline assignment: CDR1 SGHNT and CDR2 YENEEA. J lost 0 bases, V lost 5 bases, and 4 bases had no gene match. This CDR3 comprises 16 residues. Supplemented by reference TRBV11-3 and TRBJ2-5, the full variable domain reads EAGVVQSPRYKIIEKKQPVAFWCNPISGHNTLYWYLQNLGQGPELLIRYENEEAVDDSQLPKDRFSAERLKGVDSTLKIQPAELGDSAVYLCASSQGLAGDQETQYFGPGTRLLVL.

As to this clone: A junction end diverges from the germline sequence, so it may reflect a read error. The V gene is TRBV20-1, the J gene TRBJ1-4; D gene unclear. CDR1 is DFQATT and CDR2 is SNEGSKA in the germline V gene (reference sequence). The length of the CDR3 is 11 residues. The CDR3 nucleotides read TGCAGTGCTAGAGATAAGCGACCGGTCGTTTTT. Encoded protein: CSARDKRPVVF.

The chain couples TRBV5-6 to TRBJ1-5; 7 nucleotides line up with TRBD1. CDR3 length: 14 residues. Germline lookup yields CDR1 SGHDT and CDR2 YYEEEE. Unmatched junction bases numbered 6, after V lost 4 bases and J lost 5 bases. The CDR3 DNA follows: TGTGCCAGCAGCCCGACAGGGAGAGATCAGCCCCAGCATTTT. The encoded protein is CASSPTGRDQPQHF.

The chain employs TRBV19 and TRBJ2-2; 10 nucleotides line up with TRBD1. CDR1 and CDR2 from the germline V gene are LNHDA and SQIVND (reference sequence). Germline trimming cut 7 bases from V and 5 bases from J; bases unmatched to any gene: 7. This CDR3 is built from 15 residues. The CDR3 DNA reads TGTGCCAGTACCTCCCGGACAGGGGGGACCGGGGAGCTGTTTTTT. Translating it yields CASTSRTGGTGELFF.

CDR3 protein: CSAETAGYGYTF. CDR3 DNA: TGCAGCGCTGAGACAGCGGGATATGGCTACACCTTC. This rearrangement joins TRBV29-1 to TRBJ1-2; possibly TRBD1 for D (5 bases). The CDR3 is 12 amino acids. Trimming removed 7 bases at V and 5 bases at J, with 14 bases between. CDR1 is SQVTM and CDR2 is ANQGSEA in the germline V gene.

This chain joins TRBV5-1 and TRBJ2-6; tentatively, D is TRBD2 (5 bases). This CDR3 has 12 amino acids. Germline V gives CDR1 SGHRS, CDR2 YFSETQ. The V and J ends lost 4 bases and 12 bases respectively, with 11 bases between them. The CDR3 protein is CASSESEGVLTF. The CDR3 DNA reads TGCGCCAGCAGCGAGTCAGAGGGCGTCCTGACTTTC.

This chain links TRBV6-4 with TRBJ1-2, with D possibly matching TRBD1 (6 bases). CDR3 size: 13 residues. Germline V gives CDR1 MRHNA, CDR2 SNTAGT. The germline V and J ends were trimmed by 9 bases and 6 bases, with 17 bases remaining between them. The CDR3 nucleotides read TGTGCCAGTTCTACTACAGGGACCCATGGCTACACCTTC. This encodes CASSTTGTHGYTF.

The chain carries TRBV7-2 and TRBJ2-2, with 10 bases fitting TRBD1. The CDR3 spans 16 residues. Germline V gene data show CDR1 as SGHTA and CDR2 as FQGNSA. V lost 6 bases to trimming and J lost 4 bases; unmatched junction nucleotides: 8. The DNA of the CDR3 is TGTGCCAGCAGAAGCCCGACAGGGGGCTTCACCGGGGAGCTGTTTTTT. Translation: CASRSPTGGFTGELFF.

V and J are TRBV7-9 and TRBJ2-1; 15 bases fit TRBD2. The CDR3 has 19 amino acids. After removal of 5 bases from V and 7 bases from J, the junction contained 15 bases not matched to a gene. CDR1 and CDR2 (germline): SEHNR, FQNEAQ (reference sequence). The CDR3 region has the DNA TGTGCCAGCAGCCCCCAAGGACTAGCGGGAGGGGTCGGGGGGAATGAGCAGTTCTTC. Its translation is CASSPQGLAGGVGGNEQFF.

Here the CDR3 DNA reads TGTGCCACCAGCAGAGATCCCCGGGGAAGATCCGCAACTAATGAAAAACTGTTTTTT. This gives the protein CATSRDPRGRSATNEKLFF. This sequence joins TRBV15 and TRBJ1-4; D ambiguous. Germline V gives CDR1 LNHNV, CDR2 YYDKDF (reference sequence). This CDR3 is 19 amino acids long. Between the trimmed V and J ends, which lost 0 bases and 0 bases, there was a span of 17 bases.

This clone has just one count. This sequence joins TRBV2 and TRBJ1-2; D is ambiguous. Trimming shortened V by 5 bases and J by 1 base, and 11 bases separated the two germline ends. Germline V CDR1 and CDR2: SNHLY, FYNNEI. CDR3 length: 14 residues. The CDR3 sequence: CASSPKKDNYGYTF. CDR3 nucleotide sequence: TGTGCCAGCAGTCCTAAGAAAGATAACTATGGCTACACCTTC.

J is TRBJ2-3 and V is TRBV12-3 or TRBV12-4; no firm D call. The CDR3 has 11 residues. Between the trimmed V and J ends, which lost 5 bases and 4 bases, there was a span of 4 bases. CDR3 nucleotide sequence: TGTGCCAGCAGTCCAGCAGATACGCAGTATTTT. This gives the protein CASSPADTQYF.

CDR3 sequence reads: CASTWDKNTEAFF. The CDR3 DNA follows: TGTGCCAGTACCTGGGACAAGAACACTGAAGCTTTCTTT. V is TRBV19 and J is TRBJ1-1, with D perhaps matching TRBD1 (6 bases). The CDR3 is 13 residues long. The germline V gene encodes CDR1 LNHDA and CDR2 SQIVND (reference sequence). V was trimmed by 7 bases and J by 1 base, leaving 10 bases between them.

The chain couples TRBV30 to TRBJ1-4; 9 bases line up with TRBD1. Germline V CDR1 and CDR2: GTSNPN, SVGIG (reference sequence). The CDR3 is 15 amino acids. The V gene end was trimmed by 7 bases and the J gene end by 1 base; junction bases not matched to a gene: 7. The CDR3 sequence: CAYKGTGRTNEKLFF. The CDR3 DNA reads as TGTGCCTACAAGGGGACAGGGAGAACTAATGAAAAACTGTTTTTT. Full variable domain (remainder filled in from reference TRBV30 and TRBJ1-4): SQTIHQWPATLVQPVGSPLSLECTVEGTSNPNLYWYRQAAGRGLQLLFYSVGIGQISSEVPQNLSASRPQDRQFILSSKKLLLSDSGFYLCAYKGTGRTNEKLFFGSGTQLSVL.

V usage is TRBV19 and J usage is TRBJ2-1, with 10 positions matching TRBD1. Germline-derived CDR1 and CDR2 are LNHDA and SQIVND (reference sequence). This CDR3 is 14 amino acids long. Unmatched junction bases numbered 3, after V lost 6 bases and J lost 4 bases. CDR3 residues: CASSPGQGYNEQFF. The DNA of the CDR3 is TGTGCCAGTAGCCCGGGACAGGGGTACAATGAGCAGTTCTTC.

V is TRBV7-9 and J is TRBJ2-1; D remains unclear. The germline V gene has CDR1 SEHNR and CDR2 FQNEAQ (reference sequence). Trimming shortened V by 5 bases and J by 0 bases, and 5 bases separated the two germline ends. There are 13 residues in the CDR3. CDR3 amino acids: CASSRGSYNEQFF. Here the CDR3 DNA reads TGTGCCAGCAGCCGAGGCTCCTACAATGAGCAGTTCTTC.

As for this clone: The junction shows a germline mismatch at one end, possibly a read error. J is TRBJ2-3 and V is TRBV20-1; 9 bases agree with TRBD2. The CDR3 runs to 10 residues. Germline-derived CDR1 and CDR2 are DFQATT and SNEGSKA (reference sequence). The CDR3 DNA is TGCAGTGCCACCGGGACTAGCTTAACTTTT. It yields the protein CSATGTSLTF.

The chain has TRBV6-5 and TRBJ1-4, with TRBD1 matching over 7 bases. Germline CDR1 is MNHEY and CDR2 is SVGAGI. The CDR3 sequence is 13 residues long. V shed 7 bases and J 7 bases; nucleotides not matched to a gene: 6. For the CDR3, the DNA is TGTGCCAGCAACCGAGGGACAGCTGAAAAACTGTTTTTT. It encodes CASNRGTAEKLFF.

The chain combines TRBV7-2 with TRBJ2-1, with D uncertain. The CDR3 runs 13 residues. The V end lost 5 bases, the J end lost 3 bases, and 8 bases lay between the germline ends. Germline V gives CDR1 SGHTA, CDR2 FQGNSA. The CDR3: CASSPASYNEQFF. As DNA, the CDR3 is TGTGCCAGCAGCCCTGCCAGCTACAATGAGCAGTTCTTC.

This clone was detected once. The CDR3 nucleotides read TGTGCCAGCAGTCCCCGGTCCCGGGGGTATGGCTACACCTTC. This codes for CASSPRSRGYGYTF. The chain carries TRBV27 and TRBJ1-2; D might be TRBD1 (5 bases). Germline CDR1 MNHEY, CDR2 SMNVEV (reference sequence). V was trimmed by 5 bases and J by 5 bases, leaving 15 bases between them. The CDR3 consists of 14 residues.

This clone appeared a few times. The rearrangement links TRBV10-3 to TRBJ2-5, with 7 bases fitting TRBD2. CDR1 and CDR2 from the germline V gene are ENHRY and SYGVKD. The CDR3 contains 14 residues. The ends lost 3 bases at V and 2 bases at J; junction bases unmatched: 3. The CDR3 loop reads CAISDRGSQETQYF. CDR3 sequence (DNA): TGTGCCATCAGTGATCGCGGGAGTCAAGAGACCCAGTACTTC.

The rearrangement joins TRBV7-8 to TRBJ1-3; the D gene is possibly TRBD1 (6 bases). Per the germline V gene, CDR1 is SGHVS and CDR2 is FQNEAQ. This CDR3 is 15 amino acids long. V was clipped by 1 base and J by 3 bases, with 10 bases between them. This CDR3 reads CASSLVDSLGNTIYF. As DNA, the CDR3 is TGTGCCAGCAGCTTAGTGGACAGTCTTGGAAACACCATATATTTT.

The chain links TRBV18 to TRBJ1-5; possible D gene TRBD1, 5 bases. The CDR3 sequence is 15 residues long. Germline V gene lookup returns CDR1 KGHSH and CDR2 LQKENI. Trimming took off 2 bases at V and 5 bases at J, with 13 bases between the two ends. CDR3 sequence reads: CASSPKTGGHQPQHF. The CDR3 coding sequence is TGTGCCAGCTCACCAAAAACGGGGGGACATCAGCCCCAGCATTTT.

Here the CDR3 reads CASSLEGTLTEAFF. The CDR3 DNA reads TGTGCCAGCAGCCTCGAGGGTACACTCACTGAAGCTTTCTTT. This sequence joins TRBV7-3 and TRBJ1-1; D uncertain. CDR3 size: 14 residues. V was clipped by 5 bases and J by 4 bases, with 14 bases between them. The germline V gene has CDR1 SGHTA and CDR2 FQGTGA.